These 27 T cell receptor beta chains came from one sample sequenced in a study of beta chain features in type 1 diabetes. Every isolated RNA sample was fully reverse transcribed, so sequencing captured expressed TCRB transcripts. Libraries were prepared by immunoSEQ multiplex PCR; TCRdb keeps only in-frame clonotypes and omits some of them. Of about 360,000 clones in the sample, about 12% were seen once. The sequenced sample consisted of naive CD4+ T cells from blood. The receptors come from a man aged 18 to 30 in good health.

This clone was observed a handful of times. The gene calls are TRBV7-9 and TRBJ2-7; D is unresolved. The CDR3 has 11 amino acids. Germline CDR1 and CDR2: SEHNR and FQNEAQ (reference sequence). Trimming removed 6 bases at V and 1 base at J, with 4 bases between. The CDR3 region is CASSLSYEQYF. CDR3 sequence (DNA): TGTGCCAGCAGTCTTTCCTACGAGCAGTACTTC.

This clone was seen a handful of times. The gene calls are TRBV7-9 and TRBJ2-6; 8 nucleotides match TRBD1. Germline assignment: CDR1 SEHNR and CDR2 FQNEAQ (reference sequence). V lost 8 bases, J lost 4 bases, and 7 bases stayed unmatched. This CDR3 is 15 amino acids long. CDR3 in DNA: TGTGCCAGCTTGGGCAGGGGGCCCGGGGCCAACGTCCTGACTTTC. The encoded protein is CASLGRGPGANVLTF. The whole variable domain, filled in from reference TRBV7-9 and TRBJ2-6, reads DTGVSQNPRHKITKRGQNVTFRCDPISEHNRLYWYRQTLGQGPEFLTYFQNEAQLEKSRLLSDRFSAERPKGSFSTLEIQRTEQGDSAMYLCASLGRGPGANVLTFGAGSRLTVL.

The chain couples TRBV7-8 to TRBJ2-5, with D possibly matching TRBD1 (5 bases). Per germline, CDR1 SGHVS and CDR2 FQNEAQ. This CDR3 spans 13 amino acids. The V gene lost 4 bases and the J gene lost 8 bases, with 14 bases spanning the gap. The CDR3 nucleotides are TGTGCCAGCAGCTGGACATCTCTCGGAACCCAGTACTTC. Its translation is CASSWTSLGTQYF.

For the CDR3, the DNA is TGTGCCAGCAGCGTAGATGGGACTAGAGAGACCCAGTACTTC. It yields the protein CASSVDGTRETQYF. The chain carries TRBV9 and TRBJ2-5; 8 nucleotides line up with TRBD2. J gave up 4 bases and V 0 bases, and 2 bases lay outside the gene matches. Germline CDR1 SGDLS, CDR2 YYNGEE. CDR3 length equals 14 residues.

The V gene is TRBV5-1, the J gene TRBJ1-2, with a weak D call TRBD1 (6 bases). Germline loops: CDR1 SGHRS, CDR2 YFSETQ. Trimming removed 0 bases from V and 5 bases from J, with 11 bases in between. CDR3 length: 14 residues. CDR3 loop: CASSLGTAQYGYTF. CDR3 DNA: TGCGCCAGCAGCTTGGGGACAGCCCAGTATGGCTACACCTTC.

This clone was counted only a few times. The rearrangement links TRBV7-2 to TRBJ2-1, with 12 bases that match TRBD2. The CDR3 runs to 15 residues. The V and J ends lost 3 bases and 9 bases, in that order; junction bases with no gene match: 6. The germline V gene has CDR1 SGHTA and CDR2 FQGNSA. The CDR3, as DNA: TGTGCCAGCAGCTTCCTAGCGGGAGGGCCTAGTGAGCAGTTCTTC. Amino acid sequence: CASSFLAGGPSEQFF.

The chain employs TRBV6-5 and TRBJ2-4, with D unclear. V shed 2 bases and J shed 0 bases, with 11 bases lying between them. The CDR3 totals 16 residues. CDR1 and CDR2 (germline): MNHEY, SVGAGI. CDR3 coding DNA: TGTGCCAGCAGTTACCTGACATCTTTAGCCAAAAACATTCAGTACTTC. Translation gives CASSYLTSLAKNIQYF.

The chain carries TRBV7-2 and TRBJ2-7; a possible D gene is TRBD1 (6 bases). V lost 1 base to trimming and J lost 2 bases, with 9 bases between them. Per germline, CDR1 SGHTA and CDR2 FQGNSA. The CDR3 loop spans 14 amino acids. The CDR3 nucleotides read TGTGCCAGCAGCTTAGGGACAGCCCCCTACGAGCAGTACTTC. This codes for CASSLGTAPYEQYF.

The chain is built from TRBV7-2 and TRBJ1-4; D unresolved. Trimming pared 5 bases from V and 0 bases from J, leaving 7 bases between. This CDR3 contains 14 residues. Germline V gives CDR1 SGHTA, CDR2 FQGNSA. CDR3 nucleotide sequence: TGTGCCAGCAGCCGGTCGGCAACTAATGAAAAACTGTTTTTT. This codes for CASSRSATNEKLFF. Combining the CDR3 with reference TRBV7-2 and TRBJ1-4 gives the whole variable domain GAGVSQSPSNKVTEKGKDVELRCDPISGHTALYWYRQSLGQGLEFLIYFQGNSAPDKSGLPSDRFSAERTGGSVSTLTIQRTQQEDSAVYLCASSRSATNEKLFFGSGTQLSVL.

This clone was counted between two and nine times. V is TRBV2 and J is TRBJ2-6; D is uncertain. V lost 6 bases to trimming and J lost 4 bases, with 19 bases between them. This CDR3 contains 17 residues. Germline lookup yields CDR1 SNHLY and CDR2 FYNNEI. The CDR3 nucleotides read TGTGCCAGCAGCCCACGGGTCTTCTCTCGGGGGGCCAACGTCCTGACTTTC. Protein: CASSPRVFSRGANVLTF.

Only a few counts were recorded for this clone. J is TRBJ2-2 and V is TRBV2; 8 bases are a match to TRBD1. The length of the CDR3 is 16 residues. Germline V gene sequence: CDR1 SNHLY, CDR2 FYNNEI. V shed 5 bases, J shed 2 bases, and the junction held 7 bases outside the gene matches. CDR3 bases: TGTGCCAGCAGTTCCGGACAGGGTTTAAACACCGGGGAGCTGTTTTTT. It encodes CASSSGQGLNTGELFF.

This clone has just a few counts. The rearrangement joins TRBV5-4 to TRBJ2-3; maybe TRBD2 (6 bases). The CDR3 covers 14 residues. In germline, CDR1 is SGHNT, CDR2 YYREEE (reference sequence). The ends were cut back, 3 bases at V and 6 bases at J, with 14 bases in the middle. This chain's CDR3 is CASSSRRVTDTQYF. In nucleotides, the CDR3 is TGTGCCAGCAGCTCGCGGAGGGTTACGGATACGCAGTATTTT.

The CDR3 bases are TGCAGCGTGGGACAATTTGGCACTGAAGCTTTCTTT. Translating gives CSVGQFGTEAFF. The rearrangement links TRBV29-1 to TRBJ1-1; tentative D call: TRBD1 (6 bases). Germline-derived CDR1 and CDR2 are SQVTM and ANQGSEA. The CDR3 consists of 12 residues. The V end lost 6 bases, the J end lost 4 bases, and 12 bases lay between the germline ends. The full variable domain, rest sourced from reference TRBV29-1 and TRBJ1-1, is SAVISQKPSRDICQRGTSLTIQCQVDSQVTMMFWYRQQPGQSLTLIATANQGSEATYESGFVIDKFPISRPNLTFSTLTVSNMSPEDSSIYLCSVGQFGTEAFFGQGTRLTVV.

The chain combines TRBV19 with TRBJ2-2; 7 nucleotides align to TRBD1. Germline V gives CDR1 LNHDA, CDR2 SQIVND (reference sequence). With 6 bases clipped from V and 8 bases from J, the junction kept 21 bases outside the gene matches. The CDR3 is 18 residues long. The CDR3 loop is CASSQAGRTGEGGGELFF. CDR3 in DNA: TGTGCCAGTAGCCAAGCCGGACGTACAGGGGAAGGAGGAGGGGAGCTGTTTTTT.

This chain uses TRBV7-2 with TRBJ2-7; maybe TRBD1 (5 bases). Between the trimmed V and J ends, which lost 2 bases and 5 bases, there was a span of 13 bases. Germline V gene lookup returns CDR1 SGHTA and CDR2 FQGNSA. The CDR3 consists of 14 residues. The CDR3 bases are TGTGCCAGCAGCTTAAGGCCTCAGGGAAACGAGCAGTACTTC. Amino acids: CASSLRPQGNEQYF.

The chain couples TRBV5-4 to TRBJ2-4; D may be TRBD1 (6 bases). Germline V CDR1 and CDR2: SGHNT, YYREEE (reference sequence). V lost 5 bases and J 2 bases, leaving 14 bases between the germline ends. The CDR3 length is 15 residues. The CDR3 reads CASSQTGLPKNIQYF. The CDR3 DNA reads TGTGCCAGCAGTCAAACAGGGCTACCCAAAAACATTCAGTACTTC.

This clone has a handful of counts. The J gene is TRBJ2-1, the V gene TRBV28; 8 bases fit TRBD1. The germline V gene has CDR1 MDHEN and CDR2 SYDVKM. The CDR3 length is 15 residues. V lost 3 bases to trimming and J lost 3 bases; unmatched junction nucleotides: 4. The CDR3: CASSFIGQGYNEQFF. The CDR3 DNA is TGTGCCAGCAGTTTTATAGGACAGGGCTACAATGAGCAGTTCTTC.

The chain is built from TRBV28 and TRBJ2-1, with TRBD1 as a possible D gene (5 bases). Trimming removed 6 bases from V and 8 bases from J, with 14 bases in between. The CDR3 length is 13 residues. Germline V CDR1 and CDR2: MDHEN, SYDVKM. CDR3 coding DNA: TGTGCCAGCAGAACTACAGGATATTATGAGCAGTTCTTC. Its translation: CASRTTGYYEQFF. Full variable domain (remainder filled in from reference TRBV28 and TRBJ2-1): DVKVTQSSRYLVKRTGEKVFLECVQDMDHENMFWYRQDPGLGLRLIYFSYDVKMKEKGDIPEGYSVSREKKERFSLILESASTNQTSMYLCASRTTGYYEQFFGPGTRLTVL.

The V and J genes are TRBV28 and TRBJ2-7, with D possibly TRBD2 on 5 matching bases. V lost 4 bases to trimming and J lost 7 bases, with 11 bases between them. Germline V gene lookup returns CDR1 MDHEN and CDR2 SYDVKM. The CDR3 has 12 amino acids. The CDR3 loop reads CASSSPGVEQYF. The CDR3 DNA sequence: TGTGCCAGCAGTTCCCCCGGGGTGGAGCAGTACTTC.

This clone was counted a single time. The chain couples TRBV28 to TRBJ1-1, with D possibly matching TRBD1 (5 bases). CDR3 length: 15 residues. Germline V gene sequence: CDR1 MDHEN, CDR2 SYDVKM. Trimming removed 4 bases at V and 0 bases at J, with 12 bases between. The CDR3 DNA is TGTGCCAGCAGTTCCCCGGGGGTCATGAACACTGAAGCTTTCTTT. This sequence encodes CASSSPGVMNTEAFF.

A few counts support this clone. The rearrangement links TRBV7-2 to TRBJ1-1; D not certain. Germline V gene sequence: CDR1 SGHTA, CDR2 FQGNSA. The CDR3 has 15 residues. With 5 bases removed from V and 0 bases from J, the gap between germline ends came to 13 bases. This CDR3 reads CASSPPAGMNTEAFF. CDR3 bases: TGTGCCAGCAGCCCGCCCGCTGGCATGAACACTGAAGCTTTCTTT.

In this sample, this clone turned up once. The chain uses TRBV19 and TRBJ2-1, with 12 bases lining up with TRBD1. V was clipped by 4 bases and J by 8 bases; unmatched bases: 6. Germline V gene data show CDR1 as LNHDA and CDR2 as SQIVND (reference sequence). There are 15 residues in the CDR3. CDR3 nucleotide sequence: TGTGCCAGTAGTAACCGGGACAGGGGGCTCTATGAGCAGTTCTTC. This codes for CASSNRDRGLYEQFF.

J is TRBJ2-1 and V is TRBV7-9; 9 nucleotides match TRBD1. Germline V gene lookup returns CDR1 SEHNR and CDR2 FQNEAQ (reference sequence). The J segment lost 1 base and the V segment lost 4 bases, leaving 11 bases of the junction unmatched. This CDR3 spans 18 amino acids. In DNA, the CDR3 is TGTGCCAGCAGCTCGTCCCGGGACAGGGAAGGGTCCTACAATGAGCAGTTCTTC. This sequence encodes CASSSSRDREGSYNEQFF.

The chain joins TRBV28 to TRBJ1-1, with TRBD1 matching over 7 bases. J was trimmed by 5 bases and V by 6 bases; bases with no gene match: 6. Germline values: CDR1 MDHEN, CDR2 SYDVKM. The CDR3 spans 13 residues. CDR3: CASSRDRDTEAFF. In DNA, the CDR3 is TGTGCCAGCAGCAGAGACAGGGATACTGAAGCTTTCTTT.

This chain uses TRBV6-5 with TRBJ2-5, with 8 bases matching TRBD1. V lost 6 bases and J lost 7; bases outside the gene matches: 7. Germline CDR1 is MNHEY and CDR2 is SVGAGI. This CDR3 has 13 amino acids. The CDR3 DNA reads TGTGCCAGCAGGAGGACAGGGCGCGGGACCCAGTACTTC. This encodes CASRRTGRGTQYF.

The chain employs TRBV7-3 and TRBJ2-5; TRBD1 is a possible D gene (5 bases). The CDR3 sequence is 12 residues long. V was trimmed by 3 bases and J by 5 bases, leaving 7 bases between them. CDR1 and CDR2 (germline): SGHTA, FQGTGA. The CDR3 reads CASSFSGETQYF. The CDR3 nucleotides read TGTGCCAGCAGCTTCTCAGGGGAGACCCAGTACTTC.

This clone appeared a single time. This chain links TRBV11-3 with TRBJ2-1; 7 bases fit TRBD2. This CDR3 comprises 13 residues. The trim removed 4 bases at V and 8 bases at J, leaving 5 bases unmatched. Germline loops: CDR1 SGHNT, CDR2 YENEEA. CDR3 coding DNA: TGTGCCAGCAGCTGGGGAACTAGCGATGAGCAGTTCTTC. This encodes CASSWGTSDEQFF.